This T cell receptor beta chain emerged from a study of T cell repertoires in cytomegalovirus infection. Background on the study: Recently identified HLA-C-restricted and well-studied HLA-B-restricted CMV epitopes were used. Both a matching HLA type and CMV infection were indicated by public TCR beta signatures.

Overall study results and limits: HLA-C-restricted CMV clonotypes gave the most frequent clonotype in two of eight donors. Based on cumulative public TCR beta family frequency, carriers of CMV plus the relevant HLA were identified.

TCRdb fed the reads into MiXCR, producing one record per CDR3 protein. The data contain about 900,000 distinct CDR3 sequences, less than 35% of them singletons. This clonotype was observed a few times. Its target is not known. V lost 1 base and J lost 3; bases outside the gene matches: 1. The CDR3 has 15 residues. Germline CDR1 MGHRA, CDR2 YSYEKL. The source is a human donor in good health (CMV status not recorded). Some clones in this sample may be carry-over from other donors' samples. The sample consisted of cultured CD8+ T cells from PBMCs, taken from culture after CMV antigen stimulation. The chain couples TRBV4-1 to TRBJ2-1; TRBD2 agrees at 9 bases. Here the CDR3 DNA reads TGCGCCAGCAGCCAAGCTAGCGGGGTCTACAATGAGCAGTTCTTC. Translated: CASSQASGVYNEQFF.